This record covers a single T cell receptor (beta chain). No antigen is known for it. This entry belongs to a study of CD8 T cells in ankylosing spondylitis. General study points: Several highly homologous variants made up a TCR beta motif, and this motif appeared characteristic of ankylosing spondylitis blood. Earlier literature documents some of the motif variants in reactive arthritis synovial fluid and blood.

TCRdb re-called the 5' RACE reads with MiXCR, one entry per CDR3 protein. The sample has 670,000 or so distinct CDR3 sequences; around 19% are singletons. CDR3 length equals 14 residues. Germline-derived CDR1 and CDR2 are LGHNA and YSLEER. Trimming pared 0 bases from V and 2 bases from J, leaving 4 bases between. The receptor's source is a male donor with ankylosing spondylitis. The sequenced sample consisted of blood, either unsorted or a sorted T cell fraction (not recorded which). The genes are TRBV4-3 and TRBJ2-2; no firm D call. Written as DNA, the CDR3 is TGCGCCAGCAGCCAAGAACCTAACACCGGGGAGCTGTTTTTT. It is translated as CASSQEPNTGELFF.